A selection of T cell receptor beta chains follows, all from one sample in a study of OX40 agonist ivuxolimab in advanced cancers. TCRdb's copy holds only in-frame clones and misses some; the assay was immunoSEQ multiplex PCR. The table includes 75,000 to 90,000 clones, 92% detected once. Sequencing was performed on CD4+ or CD8+ T cells sorted from blood, taken in a trial of the OX40 agonist ivuxolimab. The source of these receptors is an adult with an advanced solid tumor such as melanoma, head and neck, liver or kidney cancer. Both conserved end residues are part of each CDR3. A D gene is named only where the DNA matches it firmly. Not all rows give a size; the values are once, few, many and, for expanded clones, a class.

V: TRBV14; J: TRBJ2-1; D: .; size: .; DNA: TGTGCCAGCAGCCACCGTCGGGCCTTCTCCCAGAGCTCCTACAATGAGCAGTTCTTC; CDR3: CASSHRRAFSQSSYNEQFF
V: TRBV7-2; J: TRBJ2-7; D: .; size: .; DNA: TGTGCCAGCAGCTTCGACAGGAACTCCTACGAGCAGTACTTC; CDR3: CASSFDRNSYEQYF
V: TRBV9; J: TRBJ2-5; D: TRBD2; size: .; DNA: TGTGCCAGCAGCGCTAGCGGGATGCCGGCGGCGGCCCAGTACTTC; CDR3: CASSASGMPAAAQYF
V: TRBV29-1; J: TRBJ2-5; D: TRBD2; size: .; DNA: TGCAGCGCCCGCACGGGGGGCCAAGAGACCCAGTACTTC; CDR3: CSARTGGQETQYF
V: TRBV9; J: TRBJ2-7; D: .; size: .; DNA: TGTGCCAGCAGCGTACGGCTAGGAGAGGAGGAGCAGTACTTC; CDR3: CASSVRLGEEEQYF
V: TRBV19; J: TRBJ1-1; D: .; size: .; DNA: TGTGCCAGTATAGGCGGGACGGGTACTGAAGCTTTCTTT; CDR3: CASIGGTGTEAFF
V: TRBV7-2; J: TRBJ2-1; D: .; size: .; DNA: TGTGCCAGCAGCTCAGAGGACAGCCGGAGGGTCTTC; CDR3: CASSSEDSRRVF
V: TRBV19; J: TRBJ2-2; D: TRBD2; size: .; DNA: TGTGCCAGTAGTATATGGGGGAGGGGACGCGGGGAGCTGTTTTTT; CDR3: CASSIWGRGRGELFF
V: TRBV6-1; J: TRBJ2-5; D: .; size: .; DNA: TGTGCCAGCAGTGGGTACCAAGAGACCCAGTACTTC; CDR3: CASSGYQETQYF
V: TRBV11-3; J: TRBJ2-5; D: .; size: .; DNA: TGTGCCAGCAGCTTAAGGTCTAGCCGGAGGGAGACCCAGTACTTC; CDR3: CASSLRSSRRETQYF
V: TRBV30; J: TRBJ1-1; D: .; size: once; DNA: TGTGCCTGGAGTTGGTCCGCGAGAGCTGAAGCTTTCTTT; CDR3: CAWSWSARAEAFF
V: TRBV28; J: TRBJ2-2; D: .; size: .; DNA: TGTGCCAGCAGATCGGACCTAACCGGAACCAGGGAGCTGTTTTTT; CDR3: CASRSDLTGTRELFF
V: TRBV5-1; J: TRBJ2-6; D: .; size: .; DNA: TGCGCCAGCGGTCACGCAGGGGCAGCTGGGGCCAACGTCCTGACTTTC; CDR3: CASGHAGAAGANVLTF
V: TRBV7-2; J: TRBJ2-7; D: TRBD2; size: .; DNA: TGTGCCAGCAGCTTAGGACTAGCGGGTTACGAGCAGTACTTC; CDR3: CASSLGLAGYEQYF
V: TRBV6-4; J: TRBJ2-7; D: .; size: .; DNA: TGTGCCAGCAGTCCCCAGGGTGGCAGCGAGCAGTACTTC; CDR3: CASSPQGGSEQYF
V: TRBV30; J: TRBJ2-2; D: TRBD2; size: .; DNA: TGTGCCTGGAGTGCTCTAGCGGGAGTCACCGGGGAGCTGTTTTTT; CDR3: CAWSALAGVTGELFF
V: TRBV27; J: TRBJ2-1; D: .; size: .; DNA: TGTGCCAGCAGTGAGACTACTTATTCCGGCAATGAGCAGTTCTTC; CDR3: CASSETTYSGNEQFF
V: TRBV11-3; J: TRBJ1-1; D: .; size: .; DNA: TGTGCCAGCAGCTTTGGGTTGAACACTGAAGCTTTCTTT; CDR3: CASSFGLNTEAFF
V: TRBV10-3; J: TRBJ2-7; D: .; size: .; DNA: TGTGCCATCAGTGAGTCGACAGGGCGGGGTAGCTCCTACGAGCAGTACTTC; CDR3: CAISESTGRGSSYEQYF
V: TRBV27; J: TRBJ2-3; D: .; size: .; DNA: TGTGCCAGCAGTTTATCCCCGGGCCTCTACACAGATACGCAGTATTTT; CDR3: CASSLSPGLYTDTQYF
V: TRBV7-2; J: TRBJ1-2; D: TRBD1; size: .; DNA: TGTGCCAGCAGCCTGACAGGGTGGGGCTACACCTTC; CDR3: CASSLTGWGYTF
V: TRBV18; J: TRBJ2-4; D: .; size: .; DNA: TGTGCCAGCTCACCACCGTACGGGGGCGCGTCCAAAAACATTCAGTACTTC; CDR3: CASSPPYGGASKNIQYF
V: TRBV18; J: TRBJ2-7; D: .; size: few; DNA: TGTGCCAGCTCACCATACAGGGAAGATAGCGAGCAGTACTTC; CDR3: CASSPYREDSEQYF
V: TRBV29-1; J: TRBJ1-2; D: .; size: .; DNA: TGCAGCGTTGAAGATCTTTACGGATTTTATAACTATGGCTACACCTTC; CDR3: CSVEDLYGFYNYGYTF
V: TRBV5-1; J: TRBJ2-7; D: TRBD1; size: .; DNA: TGCGCCAGCAGCTTGTGGGACAGGGGGTCGTACGAGCAGTACTTC; CDR3: CASSLWDRGSYEQYF
V: TRBV28; J: TRBJ2-1; D: .; size: .; DNA: TGTGCCAGCAGTCTAGCTACCTCCTACAATGAGCAGTTCTTC; CDR3: CASSLATSYNEQFF
V: TRBV6-1; J: TRBJ2-4; D: TRBD1; size: .; DNA: TGTGCCAGCAGAAGGACAGGGTCGGACATTCAGTACTTC; CDR3: CASRRTGSDIQYF
V: TRBV2; J: TRBJ2-5; D: .; size: .; DNA: TGTGCCAGCAGTCTGGGGCTCGGGGAGACCCAGTACTTC; CDR3: CASSLGLGETQYF
V: TRBV4-1; J: TRBJ2-7; D: .; size: .; DNA: TGCGCCAGCAGCCTCCAGGTATCGGGGCTCTACGAGCAGTACTTC; CDR3: CASSLQVSGLYEQYF
V: TRBV11-3; J: TRBJ1-1; D: .; size: .; DNA: TGTGCCAGCAGCCTGCAGGAGAACACTGAAGCTTTCTTT; CDR3: CASSLQENTEAFF
V: TRBV27; J: TRBJ1-1; D: .; size: .; DNA: TGTGCCAGCAGTCCGGTCCCGATGAACACTGAAGCTTTCTTT; CDR3: CASSPVPMNTEAFF
V: TRBV5-4; J: TRBJ2-4; D: .; size: .; DNA: TGTGCCAGCAGCCGGACCGGGGTCAAAAACATTCAGTACTTC; CDR3: CASSRTGVKNIQYF
V: TRBV28; J: TRBJ2-7; D: TRBD2; size: .; DNA: TGTGCCAGCAGTTCCCCTAGCGGCTACTCCTACGAGCAGTACTTC; CDR3: CASSSPSGYSYEQYF
V: TRBV7-9; J: TRBJ2-7; D: .; size: .; DNA: TGTGCCAGCAGCTTACTTGGAACGGTTGGGGTGGGGGCCTACGAGCAGTACTTC; CDR3: CASSLLGTVGVGAYEQYF
V: TRBV6-6; J: TRBJ2-7; D: .; size: .; DNA: TGTGCCAGCACCCCAAGGGGTGGACCCTACGAGCAGTACTTC; CDR3: CASTPRGGPYEQYF
V: TRBV11-2; J: TRBJ1-1; D: .; size: .; DNA: TGTGCCAGCAGCTCACTTGAAACTGAAGCTTTCTTT; CDR3: CASSSLETEAFF
V: TRBV5-1; J: TRBJ1-5; D: TRBD1; size: .; DNA: TGCGCCAGCAGCTTGGGACAGGGGGCAGGTCAGCCCCAGCATTTT; CDR3: CASSLGQGAGQPQHF
V: TRBV11-3; J: TRBJ2-1; D: TRBD2; size: .; DNA: TGTGCCAGCAGCTTTCGCGGGAGTGACGACAATGAGCAGTTCTTC; CDR3: CASSFRGSDDNEQFF
V: TRBV6-1; J: TRBJ2-7; D: .; size: .; DNA: TGTGCCAGCAGGGTTACTAGCACTCACGAGCAGTACTTC; CDR3: CASRVTSTHEQYF
V: TRBV7-9; J: TRBJ2-7; D: TRBD2; size: .; DNA: TGTGCCAGCAGCTTAGACGCGGCTAGCGGCGAGCAGTACTTC; CDR3: CASSLDAASGEQYF
V: TRBV28; J: TRBJ2-6; D: .; size: .; DNA: TGTGCCAGCAGTTCCCGAACACTCGGGTTGCCGGGGGCCAACGTCCTGACTTTC; CDR3: CASSSRTLGLPGANVLTF
V: TRBV28; J: TRBJ1-4; D: .; size: .; DNA: TGTGCCAGCACGGGGGCAGTGGGTGAAAAACTGTTTTTT; CDR3: CASTGAVGEKLFF
V: TRBV7-2; J: TRBJ2-1; D: .; size: .; DNA: TGTGCCAGCAGCTTAACCGGGAGCCCCTCCTACAATGAGCAGTTCTTC; CDR3: CASSLTGSPSYNEQFF
V: TRBV10-1; J: TRBJ2-3; D: .; size: .; DNA: TGCGCCAGCTCCAGAGGGCCCCTGTTGACAGATACGCAGTATTTT; CDR3: CASSRGPLLTDTQYF
V: TRBV20-1; J: TRBJ2-7; D: .; size: .; DNA: TGCAGTTGCGAGCAGGGAGACGAGCAGTACTTC; CDR3: CSCEQGDEQYF
V: TRBV29-1; J: TRBJ1-2; D: TRBD1; size: .; DNA: TGCAGCGGGGGACAGGGGGGCGGCTACACCTTC; CDR3: CSGGQGGGYTF
V: TRBV27; J: TRBJ1-1; D: TRBD1; size: .; DNA: TGTGCCAGCAGTTCTCCGACAGGGGGACCGAACACTGAAGCTTTCTTT; CDR3: CASSSPTGGPNTEAFF
V: TRBV11-2; J: TRBJ2-7; D: .; size: once; DNA: TGTGCCAGCAGCTCGCTTACAGGGTTTTACGAGCAGTACTTC; CDR3: CASSSLTGFYEQYF
V: TRBV7-9; J: TRBJ1-2; D: TRBD1; size: .; DNA: TGTGCCAGCAGCTGGACAGGGTATGGCTACACCTTC; CDR3: CASSWTGYGYTF
V: TRBV11-2; J: TRBJ2-1; D: TRBD2; size: .; DNA: TGTGCCAGCAGCTTGCTAGCGGGAGGTAATGAGCAGTTCTTC; CDR3: CASSLLAGGNEQFF
V: TRBV11-2; J: TRBJ2-1; D: TRBD1; size: .; DNA: TGTGCCAGCAGCCGTCGACAGGGCAATGAGCAGTTCTTC; CDR3: CASSRRQGNEQFF
V: TRBV10-1; J: TRBJ2-7; D: TRBD1; size: few; DNA: TGCGCCAGCAAGTACAGGGGGCATCACGAGCAGTACTTC; CDR3: CASKYRGHHEQYF
V: TRBV5-1; J: TRBJ2-7; D: TRBD1; size: .; DNA: TGCGCCAGCAGCTTGGCGGAACAGGGGGTAACCTACGAGCAGTACTTC; CDR3: CASSLAEQGVTYEQYF
V: TRBV7-9; J: TRBJ2-2; D: TRBD1; size: .; DNA: TGTGCCAGCAGACCGCGTACAGGGGGGTCCGGGGAGCTGTTTTTT; CDR3: CASRPRTGGSGELFF
V: TRBV9; J: TRBJ2-2; D: .; size: .; DNA: TGTGCCAGCAGCGTAGTTACCGGGGAGCTGTTTTTT; CDR3: CASSVVTGELFF
V: TRBV9; J: TRBJ2-5; D: TRBD2; size: .; DNA: TGTGCCAGCAGCTATTGGACTAGCGGATTGGAGACCCAGTACTTC; CDR3: CASSYWTSGLETQYF
V: TRBV6-4; J: TRBJ2-1; D: .; size: .; DNA: TGTGCCAGCAGTGGAGGTCTAGCGAACTACTACAATGAGCAGTTCTTC; CDR3: CASSGGLANYYNEQFF
V: TRBV6-4; J: TRBJ2-1; D: .; size: .; DNA: TGTGCCATCCCGACAGGACTCAATGAGCAGTTCTTC; CDR3: CAIPTGLNEQFF
V: TRBV7-6; J: TRBJ2-1; D: .; size: .; DNA: TGTGCCAGCAGCCCCGTCTGGGACAATGAGCAGTTCTTC; CDR3: CASSPVWDNEQFF
V: TRBV6-5; J: TRBJ1-2; D: .; size: .; DNA: TGTGCCAGCAGCAATGGGAGGGGGATCGGCTACACCTTC; CDR3: CASSNGRGIGYTF